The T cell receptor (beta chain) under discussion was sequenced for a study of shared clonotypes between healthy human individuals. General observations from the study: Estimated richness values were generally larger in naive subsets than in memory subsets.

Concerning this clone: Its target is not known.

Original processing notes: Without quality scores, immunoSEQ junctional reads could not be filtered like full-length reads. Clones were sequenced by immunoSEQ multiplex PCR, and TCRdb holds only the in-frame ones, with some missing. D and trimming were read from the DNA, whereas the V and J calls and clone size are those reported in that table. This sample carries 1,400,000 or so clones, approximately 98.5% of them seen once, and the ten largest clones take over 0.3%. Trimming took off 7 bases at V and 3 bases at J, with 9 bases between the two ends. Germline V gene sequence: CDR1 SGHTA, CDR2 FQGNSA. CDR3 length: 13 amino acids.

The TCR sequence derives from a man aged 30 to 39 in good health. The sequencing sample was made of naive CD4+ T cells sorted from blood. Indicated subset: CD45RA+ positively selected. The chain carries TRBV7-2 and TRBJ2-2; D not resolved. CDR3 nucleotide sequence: TGTGCCAGCACCAAGGCGGACACCGGGGAGCTGTTTTTT. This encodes CASTKADTGELFF.